This TCR beta chain came from a study of cytomegalovirus exposure and HLA in healthy donors. A multiplex PCR was run with 60 Vbeta primers and 13 Jbeta primers. Only in-frame clones appear in the TCRdb table, and some are missing; sequencing was by immunoSEQ multiplex PCR. This table lists more than 35,000 clones. Study findings and constraints: Common viral pathogens seemed to be connected with several of the most significant clusters, according to a later analysis.

Worth noting for this clone: Its antigen is unknown.

CDR3 length: 14 residues. Germline V gene lookup returns CDR1 SGHTA and CDR2 FQGNSA. The ends lost 4 bases at V and 10 bases at J; junction bases unmatched: 6. Sequenced material: PBMCs. This clonotype originated in a man aged 25 to 45 in good health and CMV-seronegative. The J gene is TRBJ1-6, the V gene TRBV7-2, with TRBD1 matching over 8 bases. The CDR3 nucleotides are TGTGCCAGCAGCTGGACAGGGAGGGACTCACCCCTCCACTTT. Translating it yields CASSWTGRDSPLHF.